Listed below are T cell receptor beta chains from one sample, sequenced in a study of shared clonotypes between healthy human individuals. TCRdb's copy holds only in-frame clones and misses some; the assay was immunoSEQ multiplex PCR. The data show approximately 2.5 million clones, with roughly 93% seen just once and 0.36% held by the top ten. What was sequenced was naive CD4+ T cells from PBMCs. These receptors were collected from a man between 18 and 29 years old in good health. Some clones in this sample may be carry-over from other donors' samples. Both conserved end residues are trimmed from each CDR3. Each record gives: CDR3 length, V gene, CDR3 protein.

>10|TRBV7-9
ASSLGETEAF
>11|TRBV15
ATRLPLGEKLF
>11|TRBV7-2
ASSPDGVNEQF
>12|TRBV21-1
ASSKDAIAYGYT
>13|TRBV28
ASRPPADRENIQY
>14|TRBV19
ASSPRTGHANYGYT
>10|TRBV30
AWSRGGNEQF
>11|TRBV5-5
ASSPDLNYGYT
>13|TRBV7-9
ASSPARLREQGQF
>13|TRBV14
ASSQDWSYYGEQY
>12|TRBV5-4
ASSSTLDRGAQY
>12|TRBV11-2
ASSRRSVNYGYT
>11|TRBV28
ASSLTGQVRAF
>13|TRBV5-8
ASSLGGRVLETQY
>9|TRBV30
AWRGESTQY
>11|TRBV25-1
ASSNPGQAEQF
>9|TRBV30
AWTRSGTIY
>12|TRBV10-3
AISGAGSNSPLH
>12|TRBV11-2
ASSLDPGADTQY
>12|TRBV30
AWVTSGNTDTQY
>13|TRBV19
ASRDHPGLQYGYT
>14|TRBV7-7
ASSPDRLISGNTIY
>15|TRBV27
ASSSAGLADNTDTQY
>12|TRBV4-2
ASSQHEEGTRQY
>14|TRBV9
ASSVDFMPGADGYT
>14|TRBV4-3
ASSRIQLSGANVLT
>13|TRBV28
ASSMGDRSSYEQY
>15|TRBV5-1
ASSFGDRESGANVLT
>12|TRBV19
ASSSWAGEETQY
>12|TRBV18
ASSPRARDYGYT
>15|TRBV7-8
ASSLARGTDFYNEQF